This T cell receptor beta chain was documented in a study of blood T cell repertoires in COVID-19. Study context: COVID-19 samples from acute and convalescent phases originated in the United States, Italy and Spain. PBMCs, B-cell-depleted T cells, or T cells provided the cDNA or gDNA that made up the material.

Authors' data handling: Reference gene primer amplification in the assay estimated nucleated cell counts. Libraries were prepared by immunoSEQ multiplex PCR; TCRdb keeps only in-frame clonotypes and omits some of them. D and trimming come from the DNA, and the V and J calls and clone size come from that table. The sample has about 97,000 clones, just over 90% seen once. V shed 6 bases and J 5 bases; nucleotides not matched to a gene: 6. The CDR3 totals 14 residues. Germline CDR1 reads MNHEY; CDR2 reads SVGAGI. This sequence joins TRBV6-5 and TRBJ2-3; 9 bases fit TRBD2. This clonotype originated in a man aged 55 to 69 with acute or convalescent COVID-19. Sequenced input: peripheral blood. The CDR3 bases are TGTGCCAGCAGCAGGGGACTAGCTATAGATACGCAGTATTTT. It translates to CASSRGLAIDTQYF.